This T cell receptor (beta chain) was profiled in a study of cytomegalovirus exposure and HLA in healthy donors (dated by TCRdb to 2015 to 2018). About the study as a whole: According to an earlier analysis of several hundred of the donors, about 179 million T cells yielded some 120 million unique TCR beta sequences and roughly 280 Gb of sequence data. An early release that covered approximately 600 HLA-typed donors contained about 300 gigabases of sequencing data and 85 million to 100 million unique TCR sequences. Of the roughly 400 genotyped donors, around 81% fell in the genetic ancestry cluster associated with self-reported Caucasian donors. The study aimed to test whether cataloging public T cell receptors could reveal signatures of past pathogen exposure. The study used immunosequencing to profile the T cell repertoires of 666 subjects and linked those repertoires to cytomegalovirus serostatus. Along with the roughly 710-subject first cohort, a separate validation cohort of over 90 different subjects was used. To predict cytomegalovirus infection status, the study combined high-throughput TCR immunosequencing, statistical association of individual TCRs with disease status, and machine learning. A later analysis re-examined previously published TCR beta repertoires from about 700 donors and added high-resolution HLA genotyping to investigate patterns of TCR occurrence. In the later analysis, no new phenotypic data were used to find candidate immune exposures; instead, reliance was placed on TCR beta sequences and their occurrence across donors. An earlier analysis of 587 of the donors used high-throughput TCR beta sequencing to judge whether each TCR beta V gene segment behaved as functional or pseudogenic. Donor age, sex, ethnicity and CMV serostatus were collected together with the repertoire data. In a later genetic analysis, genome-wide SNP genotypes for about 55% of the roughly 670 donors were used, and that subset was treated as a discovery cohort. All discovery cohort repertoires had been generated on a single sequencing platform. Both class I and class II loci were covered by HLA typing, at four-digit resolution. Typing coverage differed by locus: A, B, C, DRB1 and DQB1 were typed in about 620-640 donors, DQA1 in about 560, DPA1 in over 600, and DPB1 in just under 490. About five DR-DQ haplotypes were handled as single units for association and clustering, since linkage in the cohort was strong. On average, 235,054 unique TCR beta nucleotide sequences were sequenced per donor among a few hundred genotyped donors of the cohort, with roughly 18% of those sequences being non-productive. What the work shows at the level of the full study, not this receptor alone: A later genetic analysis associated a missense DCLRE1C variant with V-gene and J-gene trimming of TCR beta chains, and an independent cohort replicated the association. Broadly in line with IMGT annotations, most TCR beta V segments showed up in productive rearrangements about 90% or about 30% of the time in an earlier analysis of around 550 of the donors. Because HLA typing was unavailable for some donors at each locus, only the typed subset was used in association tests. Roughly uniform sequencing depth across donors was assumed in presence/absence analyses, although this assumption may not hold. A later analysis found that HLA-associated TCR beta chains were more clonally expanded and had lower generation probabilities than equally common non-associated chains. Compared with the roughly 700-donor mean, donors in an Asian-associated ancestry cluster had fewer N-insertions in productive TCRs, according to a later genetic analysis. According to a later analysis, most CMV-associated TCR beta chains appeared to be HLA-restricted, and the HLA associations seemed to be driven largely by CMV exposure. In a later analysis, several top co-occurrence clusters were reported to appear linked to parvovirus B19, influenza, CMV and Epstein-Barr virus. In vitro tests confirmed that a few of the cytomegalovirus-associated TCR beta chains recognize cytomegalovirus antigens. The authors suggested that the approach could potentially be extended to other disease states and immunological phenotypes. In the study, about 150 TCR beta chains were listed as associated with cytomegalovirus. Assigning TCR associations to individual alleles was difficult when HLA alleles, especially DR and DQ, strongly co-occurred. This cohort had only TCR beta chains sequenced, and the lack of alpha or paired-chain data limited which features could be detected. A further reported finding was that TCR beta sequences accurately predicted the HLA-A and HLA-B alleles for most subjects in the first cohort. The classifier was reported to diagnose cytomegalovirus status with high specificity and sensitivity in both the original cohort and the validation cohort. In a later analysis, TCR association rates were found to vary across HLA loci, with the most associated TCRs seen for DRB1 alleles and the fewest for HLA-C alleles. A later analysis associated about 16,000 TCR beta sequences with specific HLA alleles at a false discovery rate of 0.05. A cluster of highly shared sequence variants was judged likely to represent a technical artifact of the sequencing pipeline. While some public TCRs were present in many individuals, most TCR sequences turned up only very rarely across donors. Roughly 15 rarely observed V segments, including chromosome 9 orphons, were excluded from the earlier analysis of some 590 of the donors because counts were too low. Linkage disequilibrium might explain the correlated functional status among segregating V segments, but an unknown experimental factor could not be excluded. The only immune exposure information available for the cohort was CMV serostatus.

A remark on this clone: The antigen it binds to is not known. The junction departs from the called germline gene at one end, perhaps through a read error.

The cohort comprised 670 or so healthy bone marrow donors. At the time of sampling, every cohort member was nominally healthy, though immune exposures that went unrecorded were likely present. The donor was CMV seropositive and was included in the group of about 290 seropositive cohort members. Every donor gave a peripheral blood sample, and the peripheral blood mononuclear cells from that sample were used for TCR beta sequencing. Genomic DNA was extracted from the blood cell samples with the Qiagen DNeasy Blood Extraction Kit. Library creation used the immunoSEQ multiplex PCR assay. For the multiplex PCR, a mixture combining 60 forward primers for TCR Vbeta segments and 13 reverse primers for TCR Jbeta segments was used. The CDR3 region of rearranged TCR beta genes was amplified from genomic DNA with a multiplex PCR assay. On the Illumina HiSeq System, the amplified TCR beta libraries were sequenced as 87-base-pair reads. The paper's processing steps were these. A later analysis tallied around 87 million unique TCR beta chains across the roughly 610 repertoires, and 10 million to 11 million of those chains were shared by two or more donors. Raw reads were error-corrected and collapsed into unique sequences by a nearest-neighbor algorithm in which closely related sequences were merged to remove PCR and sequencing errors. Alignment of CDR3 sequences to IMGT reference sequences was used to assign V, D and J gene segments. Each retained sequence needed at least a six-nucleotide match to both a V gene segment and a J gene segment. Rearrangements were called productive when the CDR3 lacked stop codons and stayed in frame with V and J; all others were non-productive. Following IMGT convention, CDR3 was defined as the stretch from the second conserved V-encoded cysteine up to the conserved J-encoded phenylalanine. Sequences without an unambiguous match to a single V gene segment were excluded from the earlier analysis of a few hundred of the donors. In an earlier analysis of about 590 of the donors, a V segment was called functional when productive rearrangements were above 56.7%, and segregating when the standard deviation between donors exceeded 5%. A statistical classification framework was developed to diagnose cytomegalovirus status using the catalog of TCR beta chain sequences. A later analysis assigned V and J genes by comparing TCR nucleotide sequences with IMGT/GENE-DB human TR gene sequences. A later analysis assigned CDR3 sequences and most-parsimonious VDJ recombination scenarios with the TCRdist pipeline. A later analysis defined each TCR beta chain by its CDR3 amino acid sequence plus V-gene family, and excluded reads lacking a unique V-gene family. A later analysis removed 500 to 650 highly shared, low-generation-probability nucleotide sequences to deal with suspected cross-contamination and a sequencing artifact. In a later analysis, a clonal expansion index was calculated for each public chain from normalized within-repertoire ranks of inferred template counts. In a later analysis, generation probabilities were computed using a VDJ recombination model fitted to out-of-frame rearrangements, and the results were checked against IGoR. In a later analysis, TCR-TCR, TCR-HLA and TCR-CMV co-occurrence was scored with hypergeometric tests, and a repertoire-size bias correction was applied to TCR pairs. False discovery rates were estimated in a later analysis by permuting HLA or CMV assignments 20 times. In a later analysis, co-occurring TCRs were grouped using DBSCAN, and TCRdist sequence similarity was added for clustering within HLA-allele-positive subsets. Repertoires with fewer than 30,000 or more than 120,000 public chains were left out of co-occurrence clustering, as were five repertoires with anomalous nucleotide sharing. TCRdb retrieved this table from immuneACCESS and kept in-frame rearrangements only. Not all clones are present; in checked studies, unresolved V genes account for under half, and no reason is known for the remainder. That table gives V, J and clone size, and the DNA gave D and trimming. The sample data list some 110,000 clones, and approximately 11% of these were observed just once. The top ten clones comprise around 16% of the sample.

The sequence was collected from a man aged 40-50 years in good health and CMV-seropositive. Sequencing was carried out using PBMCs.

The CDR3 region has the sequence CASSLVPLAANTGELFF. The bases are TGTGCTAGCAGCTTAGTACCCCTAGCGGCGAACACCGGGGAGCTGTTTTTT. The chain is made from TRBV7-7 and TRBJ2-2, with TRBD2 identical over 7 junction bases. Spanning cysteine to phenylalanine, the CDR3 consists of 17 amino acids. The CDR3 DNA has 51 bases and is translated from base 1. CDR1 and CDR2, per the germline V gene (reference sequence), are SSHAT and FNYEAQ.